The 29 T cell receptor beta chains given below trace back to one sample, sequenced in a study of T cell repertoires in ileal Crohn's disease. Profiling relied on immunoSEQ multiplex PCR, and the TCRdb table lists in-frame clones only, not all of them. The data contain 15,000 to 20,000 clones, about 93% of them singletons. Sequenced sample: ileal tissue. The origin of the receptors is an adult with Crohn's disease.

The chain has TRBV2 and TRBJ2-7; D is perhaps TRBD1 (6 bases). The CDR3 has 13 residues. CDR1 and CDR2 from the germline V gene are SNHLY and FYNNEI. V was cut by 6 bases and J by 2 bases, with 11 bases left in between. DNA for the CDR3: TGTGCCAGCAGCTCTGGGGGCCCCTACGAGCAGTACTTC. This gives the protein CASSSGGPYEQYF.

The V and J genes are TRBV20-1 and TRBJ2-7; D is unclear. CDR1 is DFQATT, CDR2 SNEGSKA, per germline (reference sequence). The CDR3 consists of 10 residues. Trimming took off 6 bases at V and 6 bases at J, with 9 bases between the two ends. The CDR3 sequence is CSARHGEQYF. CDR3 DNA sequence: TGCAGTGCCCGACACGGCGAGCAGTACTTC.

The chain uses TRBV2 and TRBJ2-3; D might be TRBD2 (5 bases). V was cut by 10 bases and J by 4 bases, with 12 bases left in between. This CDR3 region has 12 residues. Germline CDR1 reads SNHLY; CDR2 reads FYNNEI. The CDR3 region is CATRRVADTQYF. Written as DNA, the CDR3 is TGTGCCACTCGGCGGGTCGCAGATACGCAGTATTTT.

The chain couples TRBV18 to TRBJ2-5; weak D call: TRBD1 (5 bases). V was pared by 0 bases and J by 1 base, with 6 bases between. The length of the CDR3 is 14 residues. Germline loops: CDR1 KGHSH, CDR2 LQKENI. CDR3 sequence (DNA): TGTGCCAGCTCACCACCCGACAGCCAAGAGACCCAGTACTTC. Amino acid sequence: CASSPPDSQETQYF.

The chain has TRBV30 and TRBJ1-4, with D possibly TRBD1 on 6 matching bases. Germline loops: CDR1 GTSNPN, CDR2 SVGIG (reference sequence). The CDR3 runs 13 residues. Deletions cut 3 bases from V and 5 bases from J, with 10 bases between. The CDR3: CAWRDSANEKLFF. The DNA for the CDR3 is TGTGCCTGGAGGGACAGCGCCAATGAAAAACTGTTTTTT.

This rearrangement joins TRBV6-6 to TRBJ1-5, with 7 bases matching TRBD1. Losses at the gene ends were 6 bases for V and 7 bases for J; bases not matched to a gene: 6. CDR1 and CDR2 (germline): MNHNY, SVGAGI (reference sequence). The CDR3 sequence is 13 residues long. This CDR3 is CASRDRAGQPQHF. As DNA, the CDR3 is TGTGCCAGCAGAGACAGGGCAGGACAGCCCCAGCATTTT.

V and J are TRBV4-3 and TRBJ1-1, with D unresolved. The CDR3 length is 13 residues. Germline CDR1 LGHNA, CDR2 YSLEER. V gave up 4 bases and J gave up 2 bases, with 8 bases separating them. The CDR3, as DNA: TGCGCCAGCAGCCCTCGGGTAAACACTGAAGCTTTCTTT. It codes for CASSPRVNTEAFF.

The chain recombines TRBV7-2 with TRBJ2-7; 10 bases line up with TRBD1. This CDR3 comprises 13 residues. V trimming: 5 bases; J trimming: 8 bases; junction bases outside the gene matches: 6. CDR1 SGHTA and CDR2 FQGNSA come from the germline V gene. The CDR3 DNA reads TGTGCCAGCAGCCTACAGGACAGGGGGAAGCAGTACTTC. As protein: CASSLQDRGKQYF.

DNA of the CDR3: TGCGCCAGCAGCTTGACTAGCCACTCCTACAATGAGCAGTTCTTC. Translated, it gives CASSLTSHSYNEQFF. The gene calls are TRBV5-1 and TRBJ2-1, with D possibly matching TRBD2 (6 bases). The CDR3 spans 15 residues. Trimming stripped 1 base from V and 0 bases from J, with 8 bases between. The V gene's germline CDR1 is SGHRS and CDR2 YFSETQ.

This chain uses TRBV5-1 with TRBJ2-3; a weak D match, TRBD1 (5 bases). The CDR3 extends over 15 amino acids. Trimming pared 2 bases from V and 0 bases from J, leaving 10 bases between. Germline V gene sequence: CDR1 SGHRS, CDR2 YFSETQ. CDR3 loop: CASSFQGSSTDTQYF. The CDR3 bases are TGCGCCAGCAGCTTTCAGGGATCTAGCACAGATACGCAGTATTTT.

The gene calls are TRBV7-3 and TRBJ2-3, with D unclear. The V gene lost 0 bases and the J gene lost 6 bases, with 7 bases spanning the gap. This CDR3 region has 13 residues. Germline assignment: CDR1 SGHTA and CDR2 FQGTGA. In DNA, the CDR3 is TGTGCCAGCAGCTTAACAGCTCTCGATACGCAGTATTTT. Translated: CASSLTALDTQYF.

The rearrangement links TRBV27 to TRBJ2-1; 16 bases align to TRBD2. This CDR3 is 21 amino acids long. J gave up 4 bases and V 6 bases, and 18 bases lay outside the gene matches. Germline-derived CDR1 and CDR2 are MNHEY and SMNVEV (reference sequence). CDR3 region: CASSNNRPGTSGGASYNEQFF. Written as DNA, the CDR3 is TGTGCCAGCAGCAACAATCGTCCCGGGACTAGCGGGGGGGCATCTTACAATGAGCAGTTCTTC.

This chain connects TRBV19 to TRBJ1-6, with D possibly TRBD1 on 6 matching bases. CDR1 LNHDA and CDR2 SQIVND come from the germline V gene (reference sequence). V was shortened by 6 bases and J by 10 bases, with 19 bases between the two germline ends. The CDR3 extends over 15 amino acids. The CDR3 loop is CASSAAPTGNSPLHF. CDR3 bases: TGTGCCAGTAGCGCGGCCCCCACAGGGAACTCACCCCTCCACTTT.

The CDR3 nucleotides are TGTGCCAGCAGCCCCGGGACAAAAATCACAGATACGCAGTATTTT. Translation gives CASSPGTKITDTQYF. The chain uses TRBV7-2 and TRBJ2-3; D perhaps matches TRBD1 (6 bases). From germline, CDR1 is SGHTA and CDR2 FQGNSA. The CDR3 contains 15 residues. With 5 bases removed from V and 2 bases from J, the gap between germline ends came to 14 bases.

The V gene is TRBV9, the J gene TRBJ1-1, with D hard to call. CDR3 length: 13 residues. V was shortened by 2 bases and J by 2 bases, with 7 bases between the two germline ends. CDR1 and CDR2 from the germline V gene are SGDLS and YYNGEE. In DNA form, the CDR3 reads TGTGCCAGCAGCGTGCGAGCTAACACTGAAGCTTTCTTT. This translates into CASSVRANTEAFF.

The chain couples TRBV7-9 to TRBJ2-3, with D unresolved. The V end lost 1 base, the J end lost 2 bases, and 7 bases lay between the germline ends. Germline CDR1 reads SEHNR; CDR2 reads FQNEAQ (reference sequence). There are 14 residues in the CDR3. The CDR3: CASSLVRPTDTQYF. CDR3 DNA: TGTGCCAGCAGCTTAGTTCGTCCCACAGATACGCAGTATTTT.

A remark on this clone: Other DNA sequences in the same sample also yield this CDR3. The rearrangement links TRBV7-2 to TRBJ2-7; tentative D call: TRBD1 (7 bases). Germline lookup yields CDR1 SGHTA and CDR2 FQGNSA. V lost 5 bases and J 4 bases, leaving 15 bases between the germline ends. The CDR3 runs 14 residues. The DNA of the CDR3 is TGTGCCAGCAGCCCACGGGGGACAGAGTACGAGCAGTACTTC. This sequence encodes CASSPRGTEYEQYF.

J is TRBJ2-7 and V is TRBV5-1; D possibly corresponds to TRBD1 (6 bases). V shed 0 bases and J shed 5 bases, with 15 bases lying between them. The CDR3 sequence is 15 residues long. Germline V CDR1 and CDR2: SGHRS, YFSETQ. The CDR3, as DNA: TGCGCCAGCAGCTTGGGGGTAACAGGGAGCGACGAGCAGTACTTC. This codes for CASSLGVTGSDEQYF.

The rearrangement links TRBV6-4 to TRBJ1-1, with TRBD1 as a possible D gene (6 bases). Looked up from germline, CDR1 is MRHNA and CDR2 is SNTAGT. The CDR3 runs to 13 residues. V was cut by 4 bases and J by 10 bases, with 16 bases left in between. CDR3 sequence: CASSAYRGGTAFF. The CDR3 DNA follows: TGTGCCAGCAGTGCTTACCGGGGGGGCACAGCTTTCTTT.

The V call is TRBV27, the J call TRBJ2-5; a possible D gene is TRBD1 (6 bases). The closer fit of TRBJ2-7 to the DNA end suggests the J call may be wrong. CDR1 MNHEY and CDR2 SMNVEV come from the germline V gene (reference sequence). This CDR3 spans 16 amino acids. Here the CDR3 DNA reads TGTGCCAGCAGTTTACGCAGGGGCCTAGGGGTTCCCGAGCAGTACTTC. It codes for CASSLRRGLGVPEQYF.

Regarding this clone: Germline is not matched at one junction end, which may reflect a read error. The chain links TRBV27 to TRBJ1-2, with 8 bases lining up with TRBD1. Germline assignment: CDR1 MNHEY and CDR2 SMNVEV (reference sequence). The CDR3 is made up of 13 amino acids. CDR3 bases: TGTGCCAGCAGTTTATATAGCCAGGGGGCGCCCCTCTTC. The encoded protein is CASSLYSQGAPLF.

The chain joins TRBV7-8 to TRBJ1-5, with D possibly matching TRBD1 (6 bases). The CDR3 covers 13 residues. Germline V gives CDR1 SGHVS, CDR2 FQNEAQ. V lost 5 bases to trimming and J lost 5 bases, with 10 bases between them. The CDR3: CASSPRQDQPQHF. For the CDR3, the DNA is TGTGCCAGCAGCCCCAGACAGGATCAGCCCCAGCATTTT.

The chain uses TRBV4-1 and TRBJ2-3; TRBD1 matches at 7 bases. The germline gives CDR1 MGHRA, CDR2 YSYEKL. V trimming: 1 base; J trimming: 2 bases; junction bases outside the gene matches: 6. The CDR3 contains 16 residues. Here the CDR3 reads CASSQVTGASTDTQYF. The CDR3, as DNA: TGCGCCAGCAGCCAAGTCACAGGGGCGTCCACAGATACGCAGTATTTT.

This rearrangement joins TRBV6-1 to TRBJ2-7; 10 bases are a match to TRBD1. V dropped 10 bases and J dropped 8; count of bases not matched to a gene: 14. In germline, CDR1 is MNHNS, CDR2 SASEGT. The CDR3 is 14 residues long. CDR3 bases: TGTGCCACCGTATCCGCGACAGGGGGCAGAAAGCAGTACTTC. Translation gives CATVSATGGRKQYF.

In this sample, this clone turned up once. The chain combines TRBV5-1 with TRBJ2-7; a possible D gene is TRBD1 (6 bases). The CDR3 has 14 residues. Trimming shortened V by 1 base and J by 12 bases, and 20 bases separated the two germline ends. Germline V CDR1 and CDR2: SGHRS, YFSETQ. CDR3 sequence (DNA): TGCGCCAGCAGCTTGAACCCGACAGGCGGAAATTGGTACTTC. It codes for CASSLNPTGGNWYF.

The chain links TRBV12-5 to TRBJ1-2; D might be TRBD1 (5 bases). Germline V gene sequence: CDR1 LGHNT, CDR2 FRNRAP. Between the trimmed V and J ends, which lost 1 base and 5 bases, there was a span of 8 bases. The CDR3 has 13 residues. This CDR3 reads CASGLATEYGYTF. The CDR3 coding sequence is TGTGCTAGTGGTTTGGCGACAGAATATGGCTACACCTTC.

The chain employs TRBV19 and TRBJ2-1; 10 nucleotides agree with TRBD2. CDR1 and CDR2 (germline): LNHDA, SQIVND (reference sequence). With V trimmed by 3 bases and J by 7 bases, 6 bases remained unmatched. This CDR3 is 15 amino acids long. CDR3 coding DNA: TGTGCCAGTAGTATTAGCGGGGGGCCAGATAATGAGCAGTTCTTC. Its protein product is CASSISGGPDNEQFF.

Notes on this clone: A read error may account for a junction end that differs from germline. The V gene is TRBV30, the J gene TRBJ2-1; 10 bases agree with TRBD2. Germline assignment: CDR1 GTSNPN and CDR2 SVGIG (reference sequence). The CDR3 covers 13 residues. The CDR3 nucleotides are TGTGCCGGGAGCGGGGGGGCCTACAATGAGCAGTTCTTC. Protein: CAGSGGAYNEQFF.

J is TRBJ1-5 and V is TRBV5-1; 8 bases align to TRBD1. The CDR3 is 16 amino acids. Germline CDR1 SGHRS, CDR2 YFSETQ. V was pared by 0 bases and J by 6 bases, with 8 bases of the junction left unmatched. The CDR3 coding sequence is TGCGCCAGCAGCTTGGATGGACAGGGAGGAGGTCAGCCCCAGCATTTT. Its protein is CASSLDGQGGGQPQHF.